One sample yielded the 26 T cell receptor beta chains listed below, sequenced in a study of blood T cell repertoires in COVID-19. Profiling relied on immunoSEQ multiplex PCR, and the TCRdb table lists in-frame clones only, not all of them. In the table there are around 170,000 clones, roughly four fifths of which are singletons. The sample was peripheral blood. These receptors were obtained from a woman in her 40s with acute or convalescent COVID-19.

The chain carries TRBV7-8 and TRBJ1-1, with D unclear. Germline-derived CDR1 and CDR2 are SGHVS and FQNEAQ. The CDR3 contains 16 residues. V was clipped by 1 base and J by 2 bases, with 14 bases between them. The DNA of the CDR3 is TGTGCCAGCAGCTTAGAGCAACGAACACTAAACACTGAAGCTTTCTTT. It yields the protein CASSLEQRTLNTEAFF. Looking up the rest from reference TRBV7-8 and TRBJ1-1 gives the full variable domain: GAGVSQSPRYKVAKRGQDVALRCDPISGHVSLFWYQQALGQGPEFLTYFQNEAQLDKSGLPSDRFFAERPEGSVSTLKIQRTQQEDSAVYLCASSLEQRTLNTEAFFGQGTRLTVV.

The chain is built from TRBV9 and TRBJ1-4; 7 nucleotides agree with TRBD1. The CDR3 spans 15 residues. In germline, CDR1 is SGDLS, CDR2 YYNGEE. With 0 bases clipped from V and 8 bases from J, the junction kept 7 bases outside the gene matches. In DNA form, the CDR3 reads TGTGCCAGCAGCGTAGCTAGGGGGCTCGGGGAAAAACTGTTTTTT. It encodes CASSVARGLGEKLFF.

This clone was seen once. The CDR3 DNA is TGTGCCAGCAGCTCTGGCCAAGCGGGCCTCAATGAGCAGTTCTTC. Protein: CASSSGQAGLNEQFF. The gene calls are TRBV11-3 and TRBJ2-1; D possibly corresponds to TRBD2 (6 bases). Germline CDR1 SGHNT, CDR2 YENEEA. The CDR3 has 15 amino acids. The V end lost 4 bases, the J end lost 6 bases, and 16 bases lay between the germline ends.

This rearrangement joins TRBV30 to TRBJ2-7, with 8 bases that match TRBD2. The ends lost 1 base at V and 4 bases at J; junction bases unmatched: 9. Germline values: CDR1 GTSNPN, CDR2 SVGIG (reference sequence). The CDR3 spans 15 residues. The CDR3: CAWSARSGSIYEQYF. The DNA for the CDR3 is TGTGCCTGGAGTGCCCGGAGCGGGAGTATTTACGAGCAGTACTTC.

About this clone itself: Within the sample, other DNA sequences also encode this same CDR3. The gene calls are TRBV2 and TRBJ2-7; 9 nucleotides agree with TRBD1. The germline V gene has CDR1 SNHLY and CDR2 FYNNEI. J was trimmed by 4 bases and V by 3 bases; bases with no gene match: 4. This CDR3 is built from 14 residues. The CDR3: CASSEHRGPYEQYF. CDR3 nucleotides: TGTGCCAGCAGTGAGCACAGGGGGCCGTACGAGCAGTACTTC.

CDR3 region: CASSQPQGTVRNNEQFF. CDR3 nucleotides: TGTGCCAGCAGCCAACCACAGGGTACGGTGAGGAACAATGAGCAGTTCTTC. This rearrangement joins TRBV4-2 to TRBJ2-1; TRBD1 might be the D (6 bases). The length of the CDR3 is 17 residues. Trimming left V 2 bases short and J 5 bases short, with 19 bases between. Germline V gene sequence: CDR1 LGHNA, CDR2 YNFKEQ.

The chain links TRBV5-1 to TRBJ1-1, with 7 positions matching TRBD1. Per the germline V gene, CDR1 is SGHRS and CDR2 is YFSETQ. With 3 bases clipped from V and 1 base from J, the junction kept 3 bases outside the gene matches. The CDR3 spans 14 residues. CDR3 DNA: TGCGCCAGCAGCTCACAGGGGCAGAACACTGAAGCTTTCTTT. Amino acids: CASSSQGQNTEAFF.

This clone turned up a few times. The chain has TRBV11-1 and TRBJ2-7, with a possible D match to TRBD1 (6 bases). V shed 4 bases and J shed 3 bases, with 13 bases lying between them. CDR1 SGHAT and CDR2 FQDESV come from the germline V gene (reference sequence). The CDR3 consists of 14 residues. The CDR3 reads CASSSQGTYYEQYF. CDR3 in DNA: TGTGCCAGCAGCTCCCAAGGGACATACTACGAGCAGTACTTC.

The rearrangement joins TRBV7-6 to TRBJ2-5, with a tentative D call TRBD2 (6 bases). This CDR3 region has 13 residues. Trimming cost V 3 bases and J 3 bases, with 8 bases left between them. Germline-derived CDR1 and CDR2 are SGHVS and FNYEAQ. The CDR3 nucleotides are TGTGCCAGCAGCTTTGGCGGGAAAGAGACCCAGTACTTC. This codes for CASSFGGKETQYF.

The rearrangement links TRBV20-1 to TRBJ1-3, with TRBD1 matching over 7 bases. This CDR3 region has 14 residues. Germline lookup yields CDR1 DFQATT and CDR2 SNEGSKA (reference sequence). The trim removed 3 bases at V and 2 bases at J, leaving 4 bases unmatched. CDR3: CSASEGQTGNTIYF. The CDR3 DNA sequence: TGCAGTGCTAGTGAGGGACAGACTGGAAACACCATATATTTT.

The chain employs TRBV5-1 and TRBJ1-6; D is perhaps TRBD1 (5 bases). This CDR3 has 15 residues. V lost 0 bases and J lost 6, with 10 bases in between. Germline assignment: CDR1 SGHRS and CDR2 YFSETQ. Here the CDR3 reads CASSLVAGTNSPLHF. Here the CDR3 DNA reads TGCGCCAGCAGCTTGGTGGCGGGGACTAATTCACCCCTCCACTTT. The full variable domain, rest sourced from reference TRBV5-1 and TRBJ1-6, is KAGVTQTPRYLIKTRGQQVTLSCSPISGHRSVSWYQQTPGQGLQFLFEYFSETQRNKGNFPGRFSGRQFSNSRSEMNVSTLELGDSALYLCASSLVAGTNSPLHFGNGTRLTVT.

The rearrangement joins TRBV19 to TRBJ1-2, with D possibly being TRBD1 (5 bases). Trimming took off 3 bases at V and 4 bases at J, with 9 bases between the two ends. The CDR3 runs 13 residues. Looked up from germline, CDR1 is LNHDA and CDR2 is SQIVND (reference sequence). The CDR3 nucleotides are TGTGCCAGTAGTATGGGGGGAATCTATGGCTACACCTTC. Protein product: CASSMGGIYGYTF.

This chain joins TRBV18 and TRBJ1-4, with D possibly matching TRBD1 (5 bases). Trimming pared 3 bases from V and 5 bases from J, leaving 10 bases between. This CDR3 is 14 amino acids long. CDR1 KGHSH and CDR2 LQKENI come from the germline V gene. As DNA, the CDR3 is TGTGCCAGCTCACCTCGGGGGACGAATGAAAAACTGTTTTTT. Its protein is CASSPRGTNEKLFF.

The rearrangement links TRBV3-1 (or the pseudogene TRBV3-2) to TRBJ1-1, with TRBD1 matching over 8 bases. The CDR3 is 17 residues long. Trimming cost V 4 bases and J 0 bases; bases outside gene matches: 10. Germline CDR1 and CDR2: LGHDT and YNNKEL (reference sequence). In nucleotides, the CDR3 is TGTGCCAGCAGCCGAGACCGGGACAGGCACATGAACACTGAAGCTTTCTTT. Its protein is CASSRDRDRHMNTEAFF.

CDR3 nucleotides: TGTGCCAGTAGCGCTCAGGGGGCCGGAAATTCACCCCTCCACTTT. It specifies CASSAQGAGNSPLHF. This chain connects TRBV19 to TRBJ1-6, with TRBD1 identical over 8 bases. J was trimmed by 7 bases and V by 6 bases; bases with no gene match: 8. The CDR3 length is 15 residues. CDR1 is LNHDA, CDR2 SQIVND, per germline (reference sequence).

The V and J genes are TRBV7-9 and TRBJ1-5; 8 bases match TRBD1. The CDR3 loop spans 15 amino acids. Germline V gives CDR1 SEHNR, CDR2 FQNEAQ (reference sequence). V was pared by 5 bases and J by 3 bases, with 6 bases of the junction left unmatched. CDR3 nucleotides: TGTGCCAGCAGCAGCGCGGACAGGGTCAATCAGCCCCAGCATTTT. Protein product: CASSSADRVNQPQHF.

This clone was detected a few times. The chain couples TRBV5-1 to TRBJ2-1; 13 positions agree with TRBD2. There are 15 residues in the CDR3. Per the germline V gene, CDR1 is SGHRS and CDR2 is YFSETQ. V shed 5 bases, J shed 8 bases, and the junction held 7 bases outside the gene matches. CDR3 sequence: CASSFGLAGVDEQFF. CDR3 coding DNA: TGCGCCAGCAGTTTTGGACTAGCGGGGGTCGATGAGCAGTTCTTC.

The chain joins TRBV2 to TRBJ1-6, with 7 bases matching TRBD1. CDR3 length equals 13 residues. Germline V lookup: CDR1 SNHLY, CDR2 FYNNEI. The trim removed 8 bases at V and 4 bases at J, leaving 2 bases unmatched. DNA of the CDR3: TGTGCCAGCGGGGGACAGTATAATTCACCCCTCCACTTT. Translating it yields CASGGQYNSPLHF.

This clone has a single count. The CDR3 loop is CATSTSRGDTFYEQYF. CDR3 bases: TGTGCCACCAGCACCTCCCGGGGGGATACCTTCTACGAGCAGTACTTC. The rearrangement links TRBV15 to TRBJ2-7; 7 bases agree with TRBD2. The germline V gene has CDR1 LNHNV and CDR2 YYDKDF (reference sequence). V trimming: 4 bases; J trimming: 3 bases; junction bases outside the gene matches: 12. The CDR3 loop spans 16 amino acids.

The CDR3 DNA follows: TGTGCCAGCAGAAATCCGGGATCCACCGTTCAGCCCCAGCATTTT. This codes for CASRNPGSTVQPQHF. The V and J genes are TRBV2 and TRBJ1-5; no firm D call. Germline V gene data show CDR1 as SNHLY and CDR2 as FYNNEI. The CDR3 loop spans 15 amino acids. Trimming removed 6 bases at V and 6 bases at J, with 18 bases between.

The chain uses TRBV27 and TRBJ2-3; 9 bases align to TRBD2. Germline V gene lookup returns CDR1 MNHEY and CDR2 SMNVEV (reference sequence). The CDR3 runs to 16 residues. Trimming took 5 bases from V and 2 from J; bases not matched to a gene: 8. In DNA form, the CDR3 reads TGTGCCAGCAGTCCCCCGCGGGGGGGAGTCACAGATACGCAGTATTTT. Its translation is CASSPPRGGVTDTQYF.

V is TRBV4-2 and J is TRBJ2-1, with 12 bases that match TRBD2. V shed 4 bases, J shed 10 bases, and the junction held 11 bases outside the gene matches. This CDR3 comprises 16 residues. Germline CDR1 LGHNA, CDR2 YNFKEQ. Here the CDR3 DNA reads TGTGCCAGCAGCCGCGACCTAGCGGGAGGGCTCGGGGAGCAGTTCTTC. Translation gives CASSRDLAGGLGEQFF.

The chain combines TRBV6-4 with TRBJ2-1; D not certain. V lost 3 bases, J lost 2 bases, and 14 bases lay in between. The germline V gene has CDR1 MRHNA and CDR2 SNTAGT. The CDR3 is 16 amino acids. Here the CDR3 DNA reads TGTGCCAGCAGTGAATGGGCACAACCACCCTACAATGAGCAGTTCTTC. Its translation: CASSEWAQPPYNEQFF.

This chain connects TRBV3-1 (or the pseudogene TRBV3-2) to TRBJ2-3; D remains unclear. The length of the CDR3 is 11 residues. Germline V gene sequence: CDR1 LGHDT, CDR2 YNNKEL (reference sequence). V dropped 4 bases and J dropped 5 bases, with 4 bases sitting between them. The CDR3 DNA sequence: TGTGCCAGCAGCCCGGGAGATACGCAGTATTTT. It encodes CASSPGDTQYF.

The chain joins TRBV19 to TRBJ1-5, with 8 bases that match TRBD1. Per germline, CDR1 LNHDA and CDR2 SQIVND (reference sequence). This CDR3 comprises 16 residues. Germline trimming cut 8 bases from V and 0 bases from J; bases unmatched to any gene: 9. The CDR3 here is CASHEDRGYSNQPQHF. In DNA form, the CDR3 reads TGTGCCAGTCACGAAGACAGGGGCTATAGCAATCAGCCCCAGCATTTT.

The rearrangement uses TRBV10-3 and TRBJ1-4; perhaps TRBD1 as D (5 bases). This CDR3 contains 15 residues. Germline lookup yields CDR1 ENHRY and CDR2 SYGVKD. Trimming pared 0 bases from V and 4 bases from J, leaving 9 bases between. DNA of the CDR3: TGTGCCATCAGTGAGTCGGGAAGGGGTAATGAAAAACTGTTTTTT. This codes for CAISESGRGNEKLFF.